Listed below are T cell receptor beta chains from one sample, sequenced in a study of blood T cell repertoires in COVID-19. Data came from immunoSEQ multiplex PCR; TCRdb stores just in-frame clones and leaves some out. The sample holds tens of thousands of clones; around 80% are singletons and the top ten take about 26%. Source material: peripheral blood. The receptors shown here come from a man aged 60-69 years with active or convalescent COVID-19. The CDR3 runs from the conserved cysteine through the conserved F or W. D genes are given only for firm matches. Not every row has a clone size; where given, it reads once, few, many or a size class.

j_gene | abundance | v_gene | d_gene | CDR3aa
TRBJ1-5 | - | TRBV24-1 | TRBD1 | CATSDRRTGNQPQHF
TRBJ2-3 | - | TRBV28 | - | CASTSLLSTDTQYF
TRBJ2-7 | - | TRBV7-2 | - | CASSLMARSYEQYF
TRBJ2-1 | - | TRBV7-2 | TRBD2 | CASSSPAGGHSNEQFF
TRBJ2-3 | - | TRBV9 | - | CASSVGGGESTDTQYF
TRBJ1-2 | - | TRBV7-9 | TRBD1 | CASSSDRGVTGYTF
TRBJ2-3 | - | TRBV4-2 | TRBD2 | CASSQVSSGGLDTQYF
TRBJ2-5 | - | TRBV3-1/TRBV3-2 | - | CASSQDHRETQYF
TRBJ1-2 | - | TRBV4-1 | - | CASSQVGGSGYTF
TRBJ2-7 | - | TRBV7-3 | TRBD1 | CASSVGQNYEQYF
TRBJ2-1 | - | TRBV7-2 | TRBD2 | CASGGVSSSYNEQFF
TRBJ2-2 | - | TRBV25-1 | - | CASKTLQDTGELFF
TRBJ1-4 | - | TRBV10-3 | TRBD1 | CAISGGQGGEKLFF
TRBJ2-5 | - | TRBV5-6 | - | CASSLALAMYQETQYF
TRBJ1-2 | - | TRBV7-8 | TRBD1 | CASSIGQGTYGYTF
TRBJ2-2 | - | TRBV27 | TRBD1 | CASSPTIGQGRGTGELFF
TRBJ1-1 | - | TRBV2 | TRBD1 | CASSLQGYTEAFF
TRBJ2-7 | few | TRBV4-2 | TRBD2 | CASSQERGGARYEQYF
TRBJ2-2 | few | TRBV6-2/TRBV6-3 | TRBD1 | CASSLSGTGGTGELFF
TRBJ1-2 | - | TRBV5-1 | TRBD1 | CASSQTGGGYTF
TRBJ1-5 | few | TRBV19 | TRBD1 | CASTDRAGNQPQHF
TRBJ1-3 | - | TRBV10-3 | TRBD1 | CAISGDRATNTIYF